Listed below are T cell receptor beta chains from one sample, sequenced in a study of T cells in Graves' hyperthyroidism and ophthalmopathy. TCRdb recomputed calls from the multiplex PCR reads with MiXCR, one row per CDR3 protein. Here the sample spans around 600,000 distinct CDR3 sequences, 15% to 18% being singletons. The sample was blood. The receptor set was obtained from a woman aged 25 to 39 with Graves' hyperthyroidism. The conserved cysteine and the conserved F or W are not part of the CDR3 here.

CDR3aa: ASSLGRTLNQPQH
len: 13
v_gene: TRBV5-6

CDR3aa: ASSFRYGDLGAGAF
len: 14
v_gene: TRBV12-3/TRBV12-4

CDR3aa: ACSIPGGSYNEQF
len: 13
v_gene: TRBV19

CDR3aa: SAVSGTTNNEQF
len: 12
v_gene: TRBV20-1

CDR3aa: ASSVGTVNEKLF
len: 12
v_gene: TRBV9

CDR3aa: ASSVEGLRREQY
len: 12
v_gene: TRBV9

CDR3aa: ASSFSGNYNEQF
len: 12
v_gene: TRBV7-3

CDR3aa: ASSFLSRTEQF
len: 11
v_gene: TRBV5-6

CDR3aa: ASSLRASGTSYEQY
len: 14
v_gene: TRBV7-2

CDR3aa: ASRPGLAEKTLGYEQY
len: 16
v_gene: TRBV27

CDR3aa: ASSNHPRAGVSSTDTQY
len: 17
v_gene: TRBV5-1

CDR3aa: ASSATSGRAPGELF
len: 14
v_gene: TRBV7-3